The T cell receptor (beta chain) under discussion was sequenced for a study of blood T cell repertoires in COVID-19. About the research overall: COVID-19 samples collected from the United States, Italy and Spain covered acute and convalescent phases. Sources were T cells, B-cell-depleted T cells, or PBMCs; the material itself was cDNA or gDNA.

Per the original data handling: From reference gene primer amplification, estimates of nucleated cell counts were derived. Libraries were prepared by immunoSEQ multiplex PCR; TCRdb keeps only in-frame clonotypes and omits some of them. The V and J calls and the clone size are those of that table, but D and trimming were determined from the DNA. This repertoire shows about 320,000 clones, roughly 90% found once; its top ten account for less than 4%. The CDR3 contains 14 residues. V gave up 2 bases and J gave up 6 bases, with 13 bases separating them. Germline lookup yields CDR1 MRHNA and CDR2 SNTAGT. The receptor was isolated from a woman aged 30 to 39 who had been exposed to COVID-19. V usage is TRBV6-4 and J usage is TRBJ1-2; D ambiguous. Sequencing was carried out using PBMCs or T cells enriched from blood (not recorded which). The CDR3 here is CASSDNTGSHGYTF. CDR3 nucleotide sequence: TGTGCCAGCAGTGACAATACGGGAAGTCATGGCTACACCTTC.